One and the same sample provided the 22 T cell receptor beta chains below, sequenced in a study of T cells in Graves' hyperthyroidism and ophthalmopathy. RNA transcripts served as the template for amplifying TCR beta CDR3 regions. First-round RT-PCR with HTBI primers amplified the TCR CDR3 region. TCRdb reanalysed the multiplex PCR reads using MiXCR and keeps one entry per CDR3 protein. The table includes hundreds of thousands of distinct CDR3 sequences, roughly 15% detected once. The sequenced sample consisted of blood. All receptors come from a woman aged 18-30 years with Graves' hyperthyroidism.

Ten or more counts support this clonotype. The rearrangement joins TRBV12-3 or TRBV12-4 to TRBJ2-4; 9 bases match TRBD1. Unmatched junction bases numbered 1, after V lost 4 bases and J lost 3 bases. The CDR3 totals 14 residues. In DNA form, the CDR3 reads TGTGCCAGCAGTTCGGGACAGGGCAAAAACATTCAGTACTTC. Translation gives CASSSGQGKNIQYF.

The chain links TRBV7-9 to TRBJ2-1, with TRBD2 matching over 8 bases. Trimming cost V 6 bases and J 7 bases; bases outside gene matches: 8. Germline CDR1 reads SEHNR; CDR2 reads FQNEAQ (reference sequence). This CDR3 has 14 residues. In DNA form, the CDR3 reads TGTGCCAGCAGACCGGGACTAGGGGGTAATGAGCAGTTCTTC. It specifies CASRPGLGGNEQFF. The full variable domain, with the rest looked up from reference TRBV7-9 and TRBJ2-1, is DTGVSQNPRHKITKRGQNVTFRCDPISEHNRLYWYRQTLGQGPEFLTYFQNEAQLEKSRLLSDRFSAERPKGSFSTLEIQRTEQGDSAMYLCASRPGLGGNEQFFGPGTRLTVL.

The chain recombines TRBV6-2 or TRBV6-3 with TRBJ2-4; D is uncertain. This CDR3 region has 16 residues. The V and J ends lost 2 bases and 3 bases respectively, with 14 bases between them. Looked up from germline, CDR1 is MNHEY and CDR2 is SVGEGT. CDR3 sequence (DNA): TGTGCCAGCAGTTACGCCCAGTCGACGGGCAAAAACATTCAGTACTTC. Translated: CASSYAQSTGKNIQYF.

This clonotype was picked up one time. One base away lies a much larger clone, so this may be a sequencing read error. V gene TRBV2 combines with J gene TRBJ2-1; either TRBD1 or TRBD2 may fit D (5 bases each). CDR1 is SNHLY, CDR2 FYNNEI, per germline. This CDR3 contains 15 residues. Between the trimmed V and J ends, which lost 2 bases and 6 bases, there was a span of 14 bases. This CDR3 is CASSEIQGDVNEQFF. The DNA for the CDR3 is TGTGCCAGCAGTGAAATTCAGGGAGACGTCAATGAGCAGTTCTTC.

This clonotype occurred many times. The rearrangement joins TRBV7-8 to TRBJ2-1; tentatively, D is TRBD2 (6 bases). V lost 4 bases, J lost 2 bases, and 15 bases lay in between. This CDR3 is built from 16 residues. CDR1 SGHVS and CDR2 FQNEAQ come from the germline V gene. Written as DNA, the CDR3 is TGTGCCAGCAGCTACCTCGGGACTCCCCCCTACAATGAGCAGTTCTTC. It is translated as CASSYLGTPPYNEQFF.

The chain combines TRBV2 with TRBJ1-1; TRBD1 might be the D (5 bases). From germline, CDR1 is SNHLY and CDR2 FYNNEI. The CDR3 spans 11 residues. Trimming shortened V by 11 bases and J by 10 bases, and 17 bases separated the two germline ends. Written as DNA, the CDR3 is TGTGCCCGGGGGTTTAATGCGGCAGCTTTCTTT. Its translation: CARGFNAAAFF.

This clonotype was seen ten or more times. The V call is TRBV11-2, the J call TRBJ2-4; possible D gene TRBD2, 7 bases. Trimming removed 4 bases at V and 3 bases at J, with 16 bases between. There are 16 residues in the CDR3. Germline CDR1 is SGHAT and CDR2 is FQNNGV. The CDR3 bases are TGTGCCAGCAGCTCTGTAGGGGGGGTGAGCAAAAACATTCAGTACTTC. Translating gives CASSSVGGVSKNIQYF.

This clonotype has more than one count but fewer than ten. The V gene is TRBV13, the J gene TRBJ2-2; D ambiguous. Germline V gene sequence: CDR1 PRHDT, CDR2 FYEKMQ (reference sequence). V was trimmed by 7 bases and J by 6 bases, leaving 6 bases between them. This CDR3 region has 11 residues. The CDR3 reads CASKEAGELFF. In DNA, the CDR3 is TGTGCCAGCAAGGAAGCCGGGGAGCTGTTTTTT. Supplemented by reference TRBV13 and TRBJ2-2, the full variable domain reads AAGVIQSPRHLIKEKRETATLKCYPIPRHDTVYWYQQGPGQDPQFLISFYEKMQSDKGSIPDRFSAQQFSDYHSELNMSSLELGDSALYFCASKEAGELFFGEGSRLTVL.

This clonotype has ten or more counts. This chain links TRBV20-1 with TRBJ1-1; tentative D call: TRBD1 (6 bases). V was trimmed by 6 bases and J by 1 base, leaving 9 bases between them. This CDR3 is 12 amino acids long. In germline, CDR1 is DFQATT, CDR2 SNEGSKA (reference sequence). CDR3 in amino acids: CSAKQGNTEAFF. The CDR3 coding sequence is TGCAGTGCGAAACAGGGGAACACTGAAGCTTTCTTT.

This clonotype was observed many times. The chain is built from TRBV20-1 and TRBJ1-2; unclear D gene. The germline V gene has CDR1 DFQATT and CDR2 SNEGSKA (reference sequence). V was cut by 0 bases and J by 3 bases, with 5 bases left in between. The CDR3 sequence is 12 residues long. CDR3 DNA sequence: TGCAGTGCTAGAGATAACCACTATGGCTACACCTTC. It yields the protein CSARDNHYGYTF.

This clonotype appeared a few times. V usage is TRBV30 and J usage is TRBJ1-2; D gene unclear. The CDR3 spans 13 residues. Trimming took 8 bases from V and 2 from J, leaving 15 bases between them. The germline CDR1 and CDR2 sequences are GTSNPN and SVGIG (reference sequence). The DNA of the CDR3 is TGTGCCCGCACGGAGGATTTCAACTATGGCTACACCTTC. Encoded protein: CARTEDFNYGYTF.

This clonotype came up a few times. The gene calls are TRBV4-1 and TRBJ2-7; D is possibly TRBD2 (6 bases). The germline gives CDR1 MGHRA, CDR2 YSYEKL. The CDR3 covers 16 residues. Trimming took 0 bases from V and 3 from J, leaving 15 bases between them. CDR3 DNA sequence: TGCGCCAGCAGCCAAGATTACGGAAGCGGGCACTACGAGCAGTACTTC. The encoded protein is CASSQDYGSGHYEQYF.

This clonotype turned up a few times. The chain uses TRBV19 and TRBJ1-6, with D possibly matching TRBD1 (6 bases). The germline gives CDR1 LNHDA, CDR2 SQIVND (reference sequence). Deletions cut 1 base from V and 5 bases from J, with 9 bases between. The CDR3 length is 15 residues. The chain's CDR3 is CASSIVGGDNSPLHF. The CDR3 DNA follows: TGTGCCAGTAGTATAGTGGGGGGCGATAATTCACCCCTCCACTTT. The variable domain in full, with the rest retrieved from reference TRBV19 and TRBJ1-6, is DGGITQSPKYLFRKEGQNVTLSCEQNLNHDAMYWYRQDPGQGLRLIYYSQIVNDFQKGDIAEGYSVSREKKESFPLTVTSAQKNPTAFYLCASSIVGGDNSPLHFGNGTRLTVT.

This clonotype was counted ten times or more. V gene TRBV7-3 combines with J gene TRBJ2-1, with TRBD2 identical over 9 bases. With V trimmed by 6 bases and J by 7 bases, 13 bases remained unmatched. This CDR3 has 16 residues. CDR1 is SGHTA, CDR2 FQGTGA, per germline. CDR3 DNA: TGTGCCAGCAGTTTCCTAGGGACTAGCTTAAGAAATGAGCAGTTCTTC. Its translation: CASSFLGTSLRNEQFF.

This clonotype occurred many times. The rearrangement uses TRBV18 and TRBJ2-6; maybe TRBD2 (5 bases). Germline loops: CDR1 KGHSH, CDR2 LQKENI. V was pared by 6 bases and J by 0 bases, with 9 bases between. CDR3 length: 15 amino acids. In nucleotides, the CDR3 is TGTGCCAGCTCGAACGGGATCTCTGGGGCCAACGTCCTGACTTTC. This codes for CASSNGISGANVLTF.

In this sample, this clonotype turned up many times. V gene TRBV11-2 combines with J gene TRBJ2-3; 8 bases are a match to TRBD2. This CDR3 region has 15 residues. Germline trimming cut 2 bases from V and 6 bases from J; bases unmatched to any gene: 7. Germline V gives CDR1 SGHAT, CDR2 FQNNGV. CDR3 nucleotides: TGTGCCAGCAGCTTAACGACTAGCGCCATGGATACGCAGTATTTT. Translation gives CASSLTTSAMDTQYF.

The chain has TRBV7-2 and TRBJ2-5; tentative D call: TRBD2 (6 bases). CDR1 is SGHTA and CDR2 is FQGNSA in the germline V gene. The CDR3 length is 15 residues. V gave up 1 base and J gave up 8 bases, with 17 bases separating them. The CDR3 loop reads CASSLDVAAGRTQYF. CDR3 in DNA: TGTGCCAGCAGCTTAGACGTAGCGGCCGGCAGAACCCAGTACTTC.

The chain links TRBV10-3 to TRBJ2-1; D is unresolved. Germline lookup yields CDR1 ENHRY and CDR2 SYGVKD. This CDR3 region has 13 residues. Trimming stripped 4 bases from V and 4 bases from J, with 8 bases between. The CDR3 DNA follows: TGTGCCATCAGTGGACCGGAGTACAATGAGCAGTTCTTC. Translating it yields CAISGPEYNEQFF.

This clonotype was found a few times. V is TRBV19 and J is TRBJ2-7; D is unresolved. The CDR3 totals 13 residues. The V and J ends lost 2 bases and 4 bases respectively, with 9 bases between them. Germline V gene lookup returns CDR1 LNHDA and CDR2 SQIVND (reference sequence). The CDR3 reads CASSIRNLYEQYF. The CDR3 region has the DNA TGTGCCAGTAGTATACGGAACCTATACGAGCAGTACTTC.

The CDR3 is CASSFGRGEQYF. The CDR3 DNA follows: TGTGCCAGCAGCTTCGGCCGCGGGGAGCAGTACTTC. The gene calls are TRBV7-6 and TRBJ2-7; maybe TRBD2 (5 bases). CDR3 length: 12 residues. Germline V gives CDR1 SGHVS, CDR2 FNYEAQ. V lost 3 bases, J lost 7 bases, and 10 bases lay in between.

The table lists this clonotype with many counts. This chain uses TRBV20-1 with TRBJ2-1; possibly TRBD2 for D (6 bases). This CDR3 has 14 amino acids. V lost 2 bases and J 11 bases, leaving 19 bases between the germline ends. In germline, CDR1 is DFQATT, CDR2 SNEGSKA (reference sequence). The CDR3 region has the DNA TGCAGTGCTAGAAGGGAAACCGGGACTCAAAAGCAGTTCTTC. Its translation is CSARRETGTQKQFF.

The V and J genes are TRBV25-1 and TRBJ2-5, with 8 positions matching TRBD2. From germline, CDR1 is MGHDK and CDR2 SYGVNS. V lost 3 bases to trimming and J lost 3 bases; unmatched junction nucleotides: 9. The CDR3 totals 16 residues. CDR3 nucleotide sequence: TGTGCCAGCAGTGACGGGACTAGATCAAGGGAAGAGACCCAGTACTTC. It encodes CASSDGTRSREETQYF.